This TCR beta chain was observed in a study of vaccination and CD4 T cells after COVID-19. Germline lookup yields CDR1 MDHEN and CDR2 SYDVKM. V was trimmed by 7 bases and J by 2 bases, leaving 17 bases between them. This CDR3 comprises 15 residues. This clonotype was seen only a few times. The target antigen is unknown. The time point was: late sampling 161 to 241 days after vaccination in a few convalescent patients. The treatment is: approximately nine-day PBMC culture with coronavirus spike peptide pools or control peptides (ViraFEST assay). Sequencing of DNA taken from cultured CD4+ T cells relied on the Oncomine TCR Beta short-read assay. TCRdb fed the PCR reads into MiXCR, producing one record per CDR3 protein. Of some 24,000 distinct CDR3 sequences listed, 42% are singletons.

The sequences come from CD4+ T cells from blood, cultured in vitro, collected about 7 months after SARS-CoV-2 vaccination. V usage is TRBV28 and J usage is TRBJ2-5; no reliable D call. This TCR derives from a human donor who had recovered from COVID-19. DNA of the CDR3: TGTGCCAGCAAGATCTCAAGCAGGCTTCAAGAGACCCAGTACTTC. It codes for CASKISSRLQETQYF.